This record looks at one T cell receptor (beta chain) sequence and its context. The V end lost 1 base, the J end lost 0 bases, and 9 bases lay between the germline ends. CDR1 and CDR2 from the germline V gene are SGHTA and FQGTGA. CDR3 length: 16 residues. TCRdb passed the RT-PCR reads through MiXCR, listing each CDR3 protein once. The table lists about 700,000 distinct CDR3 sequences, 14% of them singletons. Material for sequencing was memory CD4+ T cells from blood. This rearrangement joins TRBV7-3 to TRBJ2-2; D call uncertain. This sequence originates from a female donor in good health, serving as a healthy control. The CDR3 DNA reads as TGTGCCAGCAGCTTAATTATGGTATCGAACACCGGGGAGCTGTTTTTT. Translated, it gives CASSLIMVSNTGELFF.